This T cell receptor beta chain emerged from a study of blood T cell repertoires in COVID-19. For the study at large: Spain, Italy and the United States supplied samples that represented acute and convalescent COVID-19. The analysed material was cDNA or gDNA that came from T cells, B-cell-depleted T cells, or PBMCs.

The CDR3 runs 19 residues. Germline V lookup: CDR1 ENHRY, CDR2 SYGVKD. J lost 0 bases, V lost 2 bases, and 7 bases had no gene match. In the original analysis: Reference gene primers were amplified, and this amplification served to estimate nucleated cell counts. Data came from immunoSEQ multiplex PCR; TCRdb stores just in-frame clones and leaves some out. The DNA gave D and trimming, while V, J and clone size come from that table. In the table there are around 260,000 clones, around 85% of which are singletons. The sample consisted of peripheral blood. The V and J genes are TRBV10-3 and TRBJ2-2; 12 bases are shared with TRBD2. The sequence came from a human donor with COVID-19, enrolled during active disease. The donor label of this sample is uncertain. DNA of the CDR3: TGTGCCATCAGTGAGGGACTAGCGGGAATTGCTGCGAACACCGGGGAGCTGTTTTTT. Protein: CAISEGLAGIAANTGELFF.